This T cell receptor beta chain stems from a study of T cell repertoires in cytomegalovirus infection. Background on the study: Recently identified HLA-C-restricted CMV epitopes and well-studied HLA-B-restricted CMV epitopes were used by the study. Both a matching HLA type and CMV infection were indicated by public TCR beta signatures. Overall study results and limits: Across the ex vivo response, the dominant clonotypes were HLA-C-restricted CMV-specific TCR beta clonotypes. The cumulative frequency of public TCR beta families identified carriers of CMV plus the relevant HLA.

Each CDR3 protein gets one entry after TCRdb re-called the reads with MiXCR. The data contain under 95,000 distinct CDR3 sequences, about 45% of them seen just once; the ten biggest clones take up more than 80%. This CDR3 has 13 residues. The germline CDR1 and CDR2 sequences are SGHTA and FQGTGA. Trimming left V 3 bases short and J 3 bases short, with 8 bases between. A word on this clonotype: Antigen specificity is unknown.

This specimen consisted of CD8+ T cells from cultured PBMCs, obtained from culture after CMV antigen stimulation. The chain joins TRBV7-3 to TRBJ1-1; D may be TRBD1 (5 bases). This TCR derives from a human donor in good health (CMV status not recorded). Some clones in this sample may be carry-over from other donors' samples. This CDR3 reads CASSFGGDTEAFF. As DNA, the CDR3 is TGTGCCAGCAGCTTCGGGGGGGACACTGAAGCTTTCTTT.